This T cell receptor (beta chain) was profiled in a study of cytomegalovirus exposure and HLA in healthy donors (dated by TCRdb to about 2017). Context from the whole study: According to an earlier analysis of 450 to 650 of the donors, 150 million to 200 million T cells yielded approximately 120 million unique TCR beta sequences and 250 to 350 Gb of sequence data. Roughly 310 gigabases of sequencing data and 78 million or so unique TCR sequences were included in an early release covering 550 to 650 HLA-typed donors. To study patterns of TCR occurrence, a later analysis re-analyzed previously published TCR beta repertoires from 650 to 750 donors and added high-resolution HLA genotyping. The study was designed to test whether signatures of past pathogen exposure could be identified by cataloging public T cell receptors. Rather than using new phenotypic data, the later analysis identified candidate immune exposures from TCR beta sequences and from how often those sequences occurred across donors. On average, roughly 200,000 unique TCR beta nucleotide sequences were sequenced per donor among 398 genotyped donors of the cohort, with roughly 19% of those sequences being non-productive. The study combined high-throughput TCR immunosequencing, statistical association of individual TCRs with disease status, and machine learning to predict cytomegalovirus infection status. Alongside the repertoire data, information on donor age, sex, ethnicity and CMV serostatus was compiled. Among the roughly 400 genotyped donors, under 90% belonged to the genetic ancestry cluster associated with self-reported Caucasian donors. The study used immunosequencing to profile the T cell repertoires of hundreds of subjects and linked those repertoires to cytomegalovirus serostatus. In addition to the first cohort of approximately 650 subjects, a separate validation cohort of 120 different subjects was used. Genome-wide SNP genotypes for about 65% of the 666 donors were used in a later genetic analysis, which treated that subset as a discovery cohort. Because of strong linkage in the cohort, a few DR-DQ haplotypes were treated as single units for association and clustering. Every discovery cohort repertoire had been produced on one sequencing platform. An earlier analysis of around 580 of the donors used high-throughput TCR beta sequencing to judge whether each TCR beta V gene segment behaved as functional or pseudogenic. The number of typed donors differed by locus: about 629-640 for A, B, C, DRB1 and DQB1; approximately 520 for DQA1; fewer than 610 for DPA1; and about 470 for DPB1. Class I and class II HLA loci were covered by the typing at four-digit resolution. Findings and caveats that apply to the study as a whole: Because counts were too low, roughly 16 rarely observed V segments, including chromosome 9 orphons, were left out of the earlier analysis of about 500 of the donors. When HLA alleles, especially DR and DQ, strongly co-occurred, attributing TCR associations to individual alleles was difficult. This cohort had only TCR beta chains sequenced, and the lack of alpha or paired-chain data limited which features could be detected. Across donors, most TCR sequences were observed very rarely, whereas some public TCRs were present in many individuals. Most CMV-associated TCR beta chains appeared to be HLA-restricted in a later analysis, and the HLA associations seemed to be driven largely by CMV exposure. A few of the identified cytomegalovirus-associated TCR beta chains were confirmed in vitro to be specific for cytomegalovirus antigens. A further reported finding was that TCR beta sequences accurately predicted the HLA-A and HLA-B alleles for most subjects in the first cohort. The study gave a list of roughly 150 TCR beta chains associated with cytomegalovirus. According to the authors, the approach could potentially be generalized to other disease states and immunological phenotypes. According to a later analysis, TCR association rates differed among HLA loci, with DRB1 alleles showing the most associated TCRs and HLA-C alleles showing the fewest. Specific HLA alleles were associated with 18,000 or so TCR beta sequences at a false discovery rate of 0.05 in a later analysis. In an earlier analysis of several hundred of the donors, most TCR beta V segments were observed in productive rearrangements about 90% or about 30% of the time, broadly matching IMGT annotations. Cytomegalovirus status was reported to be diagnosed by the classifier with high specificity and sensitivity in both the original and validation cohorts. A cluster of highly shared sequence variants was judged likely to be a technical artifact of the sequencing pipeline. Linkage disequilibrium might explain the correlated functional status among segregating V segments, but an unknown experimental factor could not be excluded. According to a later analysis, parvovirus B19, influenza, CMV and Epstein-Barr virus appeared linked to several top co-occurrence clusters. In a later genetic analysis, a missense DCLRE1C variant was associated with V-gene and J-gene trimming of TCR beta chains, and the association was replicated in an independent cohort. Sequencing depth was assumed to be roughly uniform across donors in the presence/absence analyses, though that assumption may not hold. Because HLA typing was missing for some donors at each locus, association tests included only the typed subset. Because the 87-base-pair reads could not distinguish some IMGT-functional V segments, including TRBV6-2 and TRBV6-3, those segments were excluded. Compared with equally common non-associated chains, HLA-associated TCR beta chains in a later analysis were more clonally expanded and had lower generation probabilities. According to a later genetic analysis, donors in an Asian-associated ancestry cluster had fewer N-insertions in productive TCRs than the roughly 700-donor mean. Immune exposure information for the cohort was limited to CMV serostatus.

Notes on this clone: This receptor's antigen is unknown. No per-base quality is available; no much larger clone lies one base away.

V is shortened by 5 bases, J by 0 bases, and the region joining them spans 11 bases. CDR1 is given as MNHEY and CDR2 as SVGAGI, both from the germline V gene. The CDR3 spans 15 residues, from the cysteine through the phenylalanine. Solely the CDR3 DNA is kept, with 45 bases framed from the first base. The cohort consisted of 666 healthy bone marrow donors. At the time of sampling, every cohort member was nominally healthy, though immune exposures that went unrecorded were likely present. The donor tested CMV seronegative, placing the donor among the 350 or so seronegative members of the cohort. A peripheral blood sample was provided by each donor, and peripheral blood mononuclear cells were used for TCR beta sequencing. Genomic DNA was extracted from the blood cell samples with the Qiagen DNeasy Blood Extraction Kit. To prepare the library, the immunoSEQ multiplex PCR assay was applied. For the multiplex PCR, a mixture combining 60 forward primers for TCR Vbeta segments and 13 reverse primers for TCR Jbeta segments was used. Amplification of the CDR3 region of rearranged TCR beta genes was performed with a multiplex PCR assay on genomic DNA. The amplified TCR beta libraries were sequenced on the Illumina HiSeq System as 87-base-pair reads. The authors processed their data as follows. Across the 500 to 850 repertoires, a later analysis counted approximately 75 million unique TCR beta chains, around 10 million of which were shared by at least two donors. Raw reads were error-corrected and collapsed into unique sequences with a nearest-neighbor algorithm that merged closely related sequences to remove PCR and sequencing errors. CDR3 sequences were aligned to IMGT reference sequences to assign V, D and J gene segments. For a sequence to be retained, a match of at least six nucleotides to both a V gene segment and a J gene segment was required. A rearrangement was called productive if the CDR3 had no stop codons and remained in frame with V and J, and every other rearrangement was called non-productive. CDR3 was defined by IMGT convention, running from the second conserved V-encoded cysteine to the conserved J-encoded phenylalanine. The earlier analysis of fewer than 700 of the donors excluded sequences that lacked an unambiguous match to a single V gene segment. An earlier analysis of fewer than 650 of the donors classified V segments as functional when productive rearrangements were above 56.7% and as segregating when the standard deviation between donors was above 5%. To diagnose cytomegalovirus status from the catalog of TCR beta chain sequences, a statistical classification framework was built. A later analysis assigned V and J genes by comparing TCR nucleotide sequences with IMGT/GENE-DB human TR gene sequences. The TCRdist pipeline was used in a later analysis to assign CDR3 sequences and most-parsimonious VDJ recombination scenarios. In a later analysis, each TCR beta chain was defined by its CDR3 amino acid sequence together with its V-gene family, and reads without a unique V-gene family were excluded. A later analysis removed 450 to 600 highly shared, low-generation-probability nucleotide sequences to deal with suspected cross-contamination and a sequencing artifact. For each public chain, a later analysis derived a clonal expansion index from normalized ranks of inferred template counts within each repertoire. In a later analysis, generation probabilities were computed using a VDJ recombination model fitted to out-of-frame rearrangements, and the results were checked against IGoR. A later analysis scored TCR-TCR, TCR-HLA and TCR-CMV co-occurrence with hypergeometric tests, applying a repertoire-size bias correction to TCR pairs. False discovery rates were estimated in a later analysis by permuting HLA or CMV assignments 20 times. In a later analysis, co-occurring TCRs were grouped using DBSCAN, and TCRdist sequence similarity was added for clustering within HLA-allele-positive subsets. For co-occurrence clustering, repertoires with fewer than 30,000 or more than 120,000 public chains were excluded, along with four to six repertoires with anomalous nucleotide sharing. TCRdb mirrors the immuneACCESS table, restricted to in-frame sequences. Some clones are absent from its copies; in checked studies, under half trace to an unresolved V gene, and the reason for the others is unknown. V, J and clone size are those of that table, while D and trimming were read from the DNA. This sample has about 160,000 clones in its table, and around 74% of those were observed once. The top ten clones comprise around 2.1% of the sample.

The chain couples TRBV6-5 to TRBJ1-5; TRBD1 is a weak D gene call, 5 bases matching. The source of this sequence is a female donor in good health and CMV-seronegative. The sequenced material came from PBMCs. The sequenced DNA is TGTGCCAGCAGTCCCAGGGTCCATAGCAATCAGCCCCAGCATTTT. This encodes CASSPRVHSNQPQHF.